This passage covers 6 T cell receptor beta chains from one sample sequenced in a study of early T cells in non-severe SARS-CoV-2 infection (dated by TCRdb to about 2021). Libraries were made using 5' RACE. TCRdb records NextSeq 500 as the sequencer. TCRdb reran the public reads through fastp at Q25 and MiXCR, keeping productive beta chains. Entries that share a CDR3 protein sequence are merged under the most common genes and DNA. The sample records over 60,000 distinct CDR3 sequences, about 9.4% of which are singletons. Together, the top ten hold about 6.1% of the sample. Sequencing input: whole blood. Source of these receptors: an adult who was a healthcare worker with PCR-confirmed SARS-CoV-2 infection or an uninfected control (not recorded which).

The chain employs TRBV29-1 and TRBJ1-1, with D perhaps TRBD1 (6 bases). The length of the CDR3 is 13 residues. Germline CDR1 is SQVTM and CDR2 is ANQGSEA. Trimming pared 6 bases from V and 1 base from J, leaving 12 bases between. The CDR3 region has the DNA TGCAGCGTCCACAGGGTACCGAACACTGAAGCTTTCTTT. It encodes CSVHRVPNTEAFF.

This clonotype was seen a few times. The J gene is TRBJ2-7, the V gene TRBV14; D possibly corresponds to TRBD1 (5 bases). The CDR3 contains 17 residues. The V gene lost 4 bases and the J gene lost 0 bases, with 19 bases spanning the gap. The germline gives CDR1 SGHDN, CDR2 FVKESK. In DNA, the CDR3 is TGTGCCAGCAGCCTTCGAAAGACAGATCCAAGCTCCTACGAGCAGTACTTC. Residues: CASSLRKTDPSSYEQYF.

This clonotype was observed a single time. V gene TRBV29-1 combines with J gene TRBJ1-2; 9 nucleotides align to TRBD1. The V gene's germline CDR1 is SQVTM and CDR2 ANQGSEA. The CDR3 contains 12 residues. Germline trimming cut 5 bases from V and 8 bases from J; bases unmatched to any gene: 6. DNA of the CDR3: TGCAGCGTTCACACAGGGGGCGACGGCTACACCTTC. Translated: CSVHTGGDGYTF.

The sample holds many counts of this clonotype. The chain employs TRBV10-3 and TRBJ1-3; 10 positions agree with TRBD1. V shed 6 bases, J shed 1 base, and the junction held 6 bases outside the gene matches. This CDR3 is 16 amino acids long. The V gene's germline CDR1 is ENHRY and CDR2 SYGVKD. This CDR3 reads CAIRPGQGISGNTIYF. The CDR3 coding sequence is TGTGCCATCAGACCGGGACAGGGGATTTCTGGAAACACCATATATTTT.

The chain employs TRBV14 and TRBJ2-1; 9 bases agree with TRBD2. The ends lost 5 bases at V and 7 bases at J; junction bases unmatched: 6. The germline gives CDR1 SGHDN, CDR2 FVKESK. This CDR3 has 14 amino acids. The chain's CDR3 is CASSKRGARNEQFF. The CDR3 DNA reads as TGTGCCAGCAGCAAGCGGGGGGCGAGGAATGAGCAGTTCTTC.

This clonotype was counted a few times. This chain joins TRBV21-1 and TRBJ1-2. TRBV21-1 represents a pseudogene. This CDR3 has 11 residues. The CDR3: CALKAGYGYTF. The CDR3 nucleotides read TGTGCCTTAAAGGCCGGCTATGGCTACACCTTC.